One T cell receptor (beta chain) is described in this entry. The data are from a study of blood T cell repertoires in COVID-19. Study-level information: The cDNA or gDNA used as material had been derived from T cells, B-cell-depleted T cells, or PBMCs.

Sequenced by immunoSEQ multiplex PCR; TCRdb stores in-frame clones only, minus some. This sample has over 400,000 clones, with approximately 91% found just once. The material sequenced was PBMCs or T cells enriched from blood (not recorded which). This sequence originates from a woman between 55 and 75 years old who had recovered from COVID-19.

CDR3 coding DNA: TGCGCCAGCAGCCAAGATCGGAGGGCTGGGGCCAACGTCCTGACTTTC. Translated, it gives CASSQDRRAGANVLTF. V is TRBV4-1 and J is TRBJ2-6, with D possibly being TRBD2 (6 bases). The CDR3 totals 16 residues. V was pared by 0 bases and J by 2 bases, with 8 bases between. Germline CDR1 and CDR2: MGHRA and YSYEKL.